This T cell receptor beta chain was retrieved from a study of PD-1 blockade in classical Hodgkin lymphoma. Study context: Intravenous infusions of nivolumab 3 mg/kg reached patients every 2 weeks.

Study-level findings and limits: Significant TCR diversity gains by C4D1 occurred in CD4+ but not CD8+ cells.

Comments on this clone: The antigen remains undetermined.

The CDR3 runs to 14 residues. Germline V gives CDR1 MDHEN, CDR2 SYDVKM. V dropped 3 bases and J dropped 6; count of bases not matched to a gene: 7. TCRdb's table, derived via immunoSEQ multiplex PCR, lists solely in-frame clones and lacks some. The table has 80,000 to 100,000 clones, about 92% seen once; the top ten hold roughly 2%. This sample's time point: cycle 4 day 1 (C4D1), after 5 to 7 weeks of nivolumab. Following autologous stem cell transplantation, relapse occurred in every patient, and exposure to brentuximab vedotin varied. The specimen comprised peripheral blood mononuclear cells (PBMCs), sampled before the fourth cycle of nivolumab. The TCR was taken from a human donor with classical Hodgkin lymphoma. The rearrangement uses TRBV28 and TRBJ2-7; 8 nucleotides line up with TRBD1. CDR3 DNA: TGTGCCAGCAGTTTTTTGGACAGGGTCCGCGAGCAGTACTTC. Translation: CASSFLDRVREQYF.